The entry that follows covers one T cell receptor beta chain sequence. Its antigen is as yet unknown. These data are taken from a study of cytomegalovirus exposure and HLA in healthy donors. Study conclusions and caveats: The authors later found most CMV-associated TCR beta chains appeared HLA-restricted. Published work reported that the classifier diagnosed cytomegalovirus status with high specificity and sensitivity. Common viral pathogens (according to a later analysis) appeared linked to several of the most significant clusters.

Germline CDR1 is SQVTM and CDR2 is ANQGSEA. CDR3 size: 15 residues. V lost 2 bases and J 4 bases, leaving 17 bases between the germline ends. Researchers ran the PCR with 60 Vbeta and 13 Jbeta primers. Repertoires were generated with immunoSEQ multiplex PCR, while TCRdb's copy carries only in-frame clones and drops some. Here the sample spans roughly 100,000 clones, roughly three quarters being singletons. V and J are TRBV29-1 and TRBJ1-2; tentative D call: TRBD1 (5 bases). This clonotype was sampled from a man younger than 45 in good health and CMV-seronegative. The sample taken for sequencing was PBMCs. CDR3 loop: CSVERQGRVGYGYTF. For the CDR3, the DNA is TGCAGCGTTGAACGGCAGGGCAGGGTAGGCTATGGCTACACCTTC.